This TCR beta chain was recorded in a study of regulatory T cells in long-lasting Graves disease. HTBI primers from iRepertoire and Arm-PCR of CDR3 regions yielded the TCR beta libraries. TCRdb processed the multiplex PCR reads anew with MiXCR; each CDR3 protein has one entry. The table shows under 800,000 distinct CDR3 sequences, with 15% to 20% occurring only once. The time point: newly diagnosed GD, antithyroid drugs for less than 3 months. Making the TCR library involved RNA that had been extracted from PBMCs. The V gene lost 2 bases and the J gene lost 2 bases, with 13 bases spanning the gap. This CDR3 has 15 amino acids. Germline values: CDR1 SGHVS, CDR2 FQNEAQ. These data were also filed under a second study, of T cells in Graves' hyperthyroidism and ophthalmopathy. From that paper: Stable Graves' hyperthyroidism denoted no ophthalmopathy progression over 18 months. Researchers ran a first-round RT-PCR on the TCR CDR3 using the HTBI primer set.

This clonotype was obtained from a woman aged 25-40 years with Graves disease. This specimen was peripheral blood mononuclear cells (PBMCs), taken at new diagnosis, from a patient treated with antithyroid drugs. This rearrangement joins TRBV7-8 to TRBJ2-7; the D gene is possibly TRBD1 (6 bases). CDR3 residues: CASSLILGGAYEQYF. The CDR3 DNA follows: TGTGCCAGCAGCTTAATTTTAGGGGGAGCCTACGAGCAGTACTTC.